This is a list of T cell receptor beta chains from one sample in a study of blood T cell repertoires in COVID-19. Only in-frame clones appear in the TCRdb table, and some are missing; sequencing was by immunoSEQ multiplex PCR. The sample yields approximately 110,000 clones, approximately 90% seen once. The sequenced material came from peripheral blood. The receptor source for this set is a woman of 80 years or more with acute or convalescent COVID-19. CDR3s include the opening cysteine and the closing phenylalanine or tryptophan. The D gene is left open where the match is weak. A row's size may be missing; if present it is once, few, many or a size class.

d_gene: TRBD1; abundance: -; v_gene: TRBV5-1; j_gene: TRBJ1-2; CDR3nt: TGCGCCAGCAGACTGACAGGGGGCAACTATGGCTACACCTTC; CDR3aa: CASRLTGGNYGYTF
d_gene: -; abundance: -; v_gene: TRBV5-1; j_gene: TRBJ2-7; CDR3nt: TGCGCCAGCAGCTCAGGACAGCCTTACGTCGGGGAGCAGTACTTC; CDR3aa: CASSSGQPYVGEQYF
d_gene: TRBD2; abundance: -; v_gene: TRBV27; j_gene: TRBJ2-3; CDR3nt: TGTGCCAGCAGTTTATTTCCGGGGGGGCCAGATACGCAGTATTTT; CDR3aa: CASSLFPGGPDTQYF
d_gene: -; abundance: -; v_gene: TRBV30; j_gene: TRBJ2-7; CDR3nt: TGTGCCTGGAGGTCGGACTATACCTACGAGCAGTACTTC; CDR3aa: CAWRSDYTYEQYF
d_gene: TRBD2; abundance: -; v_gene: TRBV18; j_gene: TRBJ2-5; CDR3nt: TGTGCCAGCTCACCTACCTTAGCGGGGGTCCAAGAGACCCAGTACTTC; CDR3aa: CASSPTLAGVQETQYF
d_gene: TRBD1; abundance: -; v_gene: TRBV15; j_gene: TRBJ1-4; CDR3nt: TGTGCCACCACTCTGGGACAGGTCGATGAAAAACTGTTTTTT; CDR3aa: CATTLGQVDEKLFF
d_gene: -; abundance: -; v_gene: TRBV12-3/TRBV12-4; j_gene: TRBJ1-5; CDR3nt: TGTGCCAGCAGGGCAGGGTTTCAGCCCCAGCATTTT; CDR3aa: CASRAGFQPQHF
d_gene: TRBD1; abundance: -; v_gene: TRBV10-3; j_gene: TRBJ2-5; CDR3nt: TGTGCCATCAGCCCGGGGACAGGGTCAGAGACCCAGTACTTC; CDR3aa: CAISPGTGSETQYF
d_gene: TRBD2; abundance: -; v_gene: TRBV9; j_gene: TRBJ2-3; CDR3nt: TGTGCCAGCAGCCCCGTTTTGCGGGGGAGCACAGATACGCAGTATTTT; CDR3aa: CASSPVLRGSTDTQYF
d_gene: -; abundance: -; v_gene: TRBV5-6; j_gene: TRBJ2-5; CDR3nt: TGTGCCAGCAGCTTGGCCTACGGGGGTCCCAGGTGGGAGACCCAGTACTTC; CDR3aa: CASSLAYGGPRWETQYF
d_gene: TRBD2; abundance: -; v_gene: TRBV19; j_gene: TRBJ2-2; CDR3nt: TGTGCCACCGCTCTCGGACTAGCGGGTCCAGCGAACACCGGGGAGCTGTTTTTT; CDR3aa: CATALGLAGPANTGELFF
d_gene: -; abundance: -; v_gene: TRBV4-1; j_gene: TRBJ2-3; CDR3nt: TGCGCCAGCAGCGTACTAGCTAGGCTCCCCACAGATACGCAGTATTTT; CDR3aa: CASSVLARLPTDTQYF
d_gene: -; abundance: -; v_gene: TRBV19; j_gene: TRBJ1-1; CDR3nt: TGTGCCAGTAGTATAGTTCTAGGAGAGAACACTGAAGCTTTCTTT; CDR3aa: CASSIVLGENTEAFF
d_gene: TRBD1; abundance: -; v_gene: TRBV19; j_gene: TRBJ1-1; CDR3nt: TGTGCCAGTACTACGACAGGGGTGAACACTGAAGCTTTCTTT; CDR3aa: CASTTTGVNTEAFF
d_gene: -; abundance: -; v_gene: TRBV3-1/TRBV3-2; j_gene: TRBJ2-2; CDR3nt: TGTGCCAGCAGCCAAGTACTCCCAGGGGCTAGCAACACCGGGGAGCTGTTTTTT; CDR3aa: CASSQVLPGASNTGELFF
d_gene: TRBD2; abundance: -; v_gene: TRBV11-2; j_gene: TRBJ2-1; CDR3nt: TGTGCCAGCAGCTTAGGACTAGCGGGGGTTAATGAGCAGTTCTTC; CDR3aa: CASSLGLAGVNEQFF
d_gene: -; abundance: -; v_gene: TRBV7-9; j_gene: TRBJ1-1; CDR3nt: TGTGCCAGCAGCTTAGAGGGACTGGTGGACACTGAAGCTTTCTTT; CDR3aa: CASSLEGLVDTEAFF
d_gene: TRBD2; abundance: -; v_gene: TRBV2; j_gene: TRBJ2-1; CDR3nt: TGTGCCAGCAGTTCACGGGGGGGCTCCTACAATGAGCAGTTCTTC; CDR3aa: CASSSRGGSYNEQFF
d_gene: TRBD2; abundance: -; v_gene: TRBV7-9; j_gene: TRBJ2-1; CDR3nt: TGTGCCAGCAGTATCCCCGGGGCTAGCGGGGTTGTTGAGCAGTTCTTC; CDR3aa: CASSIPGASGVVEQFF
d_gene: -; abundance: -; v_gene: TRBV2; j_gene: TRBJ2-2; CDR3nt: TGTGCCAGCAGGGGACAAACGAACACCGGGGAGCTGTTTTTT; CDR3aa: CASRGQTNTGELFF
d_gene: TRBD2; abundance: -; v_gene: TRBV5-1; j_gene: TRBJ2-2; CDR3nt: TGCGCCAGCAGCTTACTAGCGGGGGTCACCGGGGAGCTGTTTTTT; CDR3aa: CASSLLAGVTGELFF
d_gene: -; abundance: once; v_gene: TRBV30; j_gene: TRBJ2-1; CDR3nt: TGTGCCTGGAGATCGGGAGTCTACAATGAGCAGTTCTTC; CDR3aa: CAWRSGVYNEQFF
d_gene: -; abundance: -; v_gene: TRBV7-8; j_gene: TRBJ1-2; CDR3nt: TGTGCCAGCAGCCCGCTGACAGGCACGGGGGGCTACACCTTC; CDR3aa: CASSPLTGTGGYTF